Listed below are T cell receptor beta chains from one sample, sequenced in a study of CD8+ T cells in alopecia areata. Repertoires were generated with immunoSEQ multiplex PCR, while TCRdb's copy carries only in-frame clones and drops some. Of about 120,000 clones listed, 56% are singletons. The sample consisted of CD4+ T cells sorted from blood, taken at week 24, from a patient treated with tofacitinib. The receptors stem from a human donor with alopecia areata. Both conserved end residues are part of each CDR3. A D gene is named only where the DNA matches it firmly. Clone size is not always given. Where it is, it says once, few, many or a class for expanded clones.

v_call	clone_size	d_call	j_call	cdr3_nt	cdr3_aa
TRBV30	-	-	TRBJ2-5	TGTGCCTGGCAGGCGTACCAAGAGACCCAGTACTTC	CAWQAYQETQYF
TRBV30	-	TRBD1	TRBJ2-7	TGTGCCTGGGGAACAGGGGGGTCCTACGAGCAGTACTTC	CAWGTGGSYEQYF
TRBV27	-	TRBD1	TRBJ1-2	TGTGCCAGCAGCCCCCGACAGGGGTACTATGGCTACACCTTC	CASSPRQGYYGYTF
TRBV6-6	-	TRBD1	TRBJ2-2	TGTGCCAGCAGTAAAGGACAGGGCCCGAACACCGGGGAGCTGTTTTTT	CASSKGQGPNTGELFF
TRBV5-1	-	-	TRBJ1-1	TGCGCCAGCAGCTCTCTTGCCGGGAACACTGAAGCTTTCTTT	CASSSLAGNTEAFF
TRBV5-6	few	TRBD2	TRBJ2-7	TGTGCCAGCAGCCCACCGAGGGGACTAGCGGGGCGAGAGTCCTACGAGCAGTACTTC	CASSPPRGLAGRESYEQYF
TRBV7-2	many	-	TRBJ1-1	TGTGCCAGCAGCTCTCAGGTGAACACTGAAGCTTTCTTT	CASSSQVNTEAFF
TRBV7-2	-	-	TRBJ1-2	TGTGCCAGCAGCATCCAGGGGATGCCTTATGGCTACACCTTC	CASSIQGMPYGYTF
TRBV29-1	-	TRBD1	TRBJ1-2	TGCAGCGACACAGGACAGGCCGATGGCTACACCTTC	CSDTGQADGYTF
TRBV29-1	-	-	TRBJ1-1	TGCAGCGGGGGGGCAGGGCCAAGGACTGAAGCTTTCTTT	CSGGAGPRTEAFF
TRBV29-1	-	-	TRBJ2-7	TGCAGCGTTGACTGGGGAAATTCCTACGAGCAGTACTTC	CSVDWGNSYEQYF
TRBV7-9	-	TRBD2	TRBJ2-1	TGTGCCAGCAGCTATACTAGCGGGTTCAATGAGCAGTTCTTC	CASSYTSGFNEQFF
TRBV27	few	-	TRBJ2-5	TGTGCCAGCAGTTTATCGATTGGGCTACCTACGGAGACCCAGTACTTC	CASSLSIGLPTETQYF
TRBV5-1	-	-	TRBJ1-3	TGCGCCAGCAGCAGTAGACAGGCCTCCTCTGGAAACACCATATATTTT	CASSSRQASSGNTIYF
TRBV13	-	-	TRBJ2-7	TGTGCCAGCAGCCTGACAGTGGGGGGCGAGCAGTACTTC	CASSLTVGGEQYF
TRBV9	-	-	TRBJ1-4	TGTGCCAGCAGCGTAAAACAGGGCCTTAATGAAAAACTGTTTTTT	CASSVKQGLNEKLFF
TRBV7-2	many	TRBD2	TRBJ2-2	TGTGCCAGCAGCTCACTAGCGAGGAACACCGGGGAGCTGTTTTTT	CASSSLARNTGELFF
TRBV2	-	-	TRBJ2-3	TGTGCCAGCAGTGAAGCGTATTTGGGGGCAGGAGAGCAGTATTTT	CASSEAYLGAGEQYF
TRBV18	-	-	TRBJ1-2	TGTGCCAGCTCGCTGGGGGATCTGAGCGGTGGCTACACCTTC	CASSLGDLSGGYTF
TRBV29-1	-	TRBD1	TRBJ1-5	TGCAGCGTTGGTGACAGGGGCCACAATCAGCCCCAGCATTTT	CSVGDRGHNQPQHF
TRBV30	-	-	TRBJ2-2	TGTGCCTGGAGACAGGGTCACACCGGGGAGCTGTTTTTT	CAWRQGHTGELFF
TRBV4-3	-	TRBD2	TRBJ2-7	TGCGCCAGCAGTCCGGGGACTAGCGGGGGGGAACCCTACGAGCAGTACTTC	CASSPGTSGGEPYEQYF
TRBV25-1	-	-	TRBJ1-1	TGTGCCAGCAGGAAACAGGGCGGAAACACTGAAGCTTTCTTT	CASRKQGGNTEAFF
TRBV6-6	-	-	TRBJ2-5	TGTGCCAGCAGTTACTCGGGGGGCTTGGGGGAGACCCAGTACTTC	CASSYSGGLGETQYF
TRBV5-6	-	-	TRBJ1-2	TGTGCCAGCAGCTTGGGAAGGGGACACTATGGCTACACCTTC	CASSLGRGHYGYTF
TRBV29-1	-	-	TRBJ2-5	TGCAGCGTTGGGGTGGGGGCTGCGGAGCAGTACTTC	CSVGVGAAEQYF
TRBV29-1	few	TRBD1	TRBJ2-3	TGCAGCGTCCGGGACAGGCTATCAGATACGCAGTATTTT	CSVRDRLSDTQYF
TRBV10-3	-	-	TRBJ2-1	TGTGCCATCAGCCGGGACACCTACAATGAGCAGTTCTTC	CAISRDTYNEQFF
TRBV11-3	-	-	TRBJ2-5	TGTGCCAGCAGCTCGCGCGACCTGACCCAGTACTTC	CASSSRDLTQYF
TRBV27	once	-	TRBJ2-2	TGTGCCAGCAGACCATGGCCGGGAGAGGCCGGGGAGCTGTTTTTT	CASRPWPGEAGELFF
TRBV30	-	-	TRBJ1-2	TGTGCCTGGATTCGAGGGGGTCAGGGTGCGAATGGCTACACCTTC	CAWIRGGQGANGYTF
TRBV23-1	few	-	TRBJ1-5	TGCGCCAGCAGTCAATGGTGCAATCAGCCCCAGCATTTT	CASSQWCNQPQHF
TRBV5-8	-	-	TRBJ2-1	TGTGCCAGCAGCGTGCTAGTAAGGTCCTACAATGAGCAGTTCTTC	CASSVLVRSYNEQFF
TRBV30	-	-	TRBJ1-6	TGTGCCTCCAGACTGAGCAGCTCCTATAATTCACCCCTCCACTTT	CASRLSSSYNSPLHF
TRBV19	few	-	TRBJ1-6	TGTGCCAGCGGGACGGTTAATTCACCCCTCCACTTT	CASGTVNSPLHF
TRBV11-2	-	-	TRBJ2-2	TGTGCCAGCAGCTCATCCAGGGGTAGTAGGGAGCTGTTTTTT	CASSSSRGSRELFF
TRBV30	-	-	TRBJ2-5	TGTGCCTGGAGTGTACTAGGGGCGGAGGAGACCCAGTACTTC	CAWSVLGAEETQYF
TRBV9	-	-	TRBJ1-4	TGTGCCAGCAGCGGTCAGACGAGGTTGAATGAAAAACTGTTTTTT	CASSGQTRLNEKLFF
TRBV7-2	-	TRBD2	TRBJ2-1	TGTGCCAGCAGCAGCAGGGACTACCTCGTTGAGCAGTTCTTC	CASSSRDYLVEQFF
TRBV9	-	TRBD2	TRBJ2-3	TGTGCCAGCAGCGCGATAGCGGGGAGCACAGATACGCAGTATTTT	CASSAIAGSTDTQYF
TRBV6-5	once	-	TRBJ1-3	TGTGCCAGCAGTTACTCGTCGGGGCCTGGAAACACCATATATTTT	CASSYSSGPGNTIYF
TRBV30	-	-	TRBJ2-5	TGTGCCTGGAATCAGGGGCAAGAGACCCAGTACTTC	CAWNQGQETQYF